This TCR beta chain was sequenced in a study of post-analysis software for immune sequencing data. The overall study: The courses of disease that were included comprised relapsing-remitting, secondary progressive and progressive-relapsing multiple sclerosis.

Germline V gene data show CDR1 as SGHTA and CDR2 as FQGNSA. The CDR3 runs to 14 residues. For this clonotype: Its antigen remains unidentified. A much larger clone lies a single base off, so this may be a read error.

Study results and caveats: People with multiple sclerosis had a significantly lower normalized Chao1 diversity than controls did. Five or six TRBV segments were more frequent in patients than controls; TRBV5-6, TRBV5-1 and TRBV20-1 belonged to this group.

TCR beta libraries were prepared from cDNA with unique molecular identifiers. When about 1 to 11 million T cells were used, they gave hundreds of thousands of cDNA molecules. TCRdb called the PCR reads again in MiXCR, with one record for every CDR3 protein. The table records approximately 250,000 distinct CDR3 sequences, approximately 34% of them present only once. The chain employs TRBV7-2 and TRBJ2-1; the D is unclear. This receptor was obtained from a girl between 10 and 17 years old with multiple sclerosis. Specimen: blood. The DNA for the CDR3 is TGTGCCTGCAGACCGGGCGGATCCTACAATGAGCAGTTCTTC. Its translation is CACRPGGSYNEQFF.